This T cell receptor beta chain was observed in a study of cytomegalovirus exposure and HLA in healthy donors. Findings and caveats of the study: Later, an analysis found that common viral pathogens appeared to be linked with several of the most significant clusters.

Only one count was recorded for this clone. What it recognizes is unknown. The germline V gene has CDR1 MDHEN and CDR2 SYDVKM. V lost 5 bases and J lost 2; bases outside the gene matches: 8. The CDR3 is 15 residues long. This PCR relied on a set of 60 Vbeta primers and 13 Jbeta primers. Libraries were prepared by immunoSEQ multiplex PCR; TCRdb keeps only in-frame clonotypes and omits some of them. The data show about 190,000 clones, around 82% seen once. The source is a boy between 5 and 17 years old in good health and CMV-seronegative. Sequenced: PBMCs. The chain is built from TRBV28 and TRBJ2-7; 8 positions agree with TRBD2. The CDR3 bases are TGTGCCAGCAGTCCGTCGGGTAGCGGGGCCTACGAGCAGTACTTC. The encoded protein is CASSPSGSGAYEQYF.